A few counts support the clone carrying this TCR beta chain. Germline CDR1 and CDR2: LGHNT and FRNRAP. V dropped 5 bases and J dropped 0; count of bases not matched to a gene: 3. The CDR3 is 14 residues long. Recovery among Cohort 3 donors was established by two negative PCRs, clearance, or symptom resolution. Profiled with immunoSEQ multiplex PCR; TCRdb holds only in-frame clones, not every one. The sample yields some 460,000 clones, 87% seen once. The sample comes from a study of blood T cell repertoires in COVID-19. The source is a woman younger than 35 who had recovered from COVID-19. This chain joins TRBV12-5 and TRBJ2-7; 8 positions match TRBD2. Sequencing input: PBMCs or T cells enriched from blood (not recorded which). The DNA of the CDR3 is TGTGCTAGTGGTAAGAGCGGGGGCTCCTACGAGCAGTACTTC. This translates into CASGKSGGSYEQYF. Variable domain in full (rest from reference TRBV12-5 and TRBJ2-7): DARVTQTPRHKVTEMGQEVTMRCQPILGHNTVFWYRQTMMQGLELLAYFRNRAPLDDSGMPKDRFSAEMPDATLATLKIQPSEPRDSAVYFCASGKSGGSYEQYFGPGTRLTVT.